Given below is one TCR beta chain in context. Germline trimming cut 1 base from V and 6 bases from J; bases unmatched to any gene: 9. This CDR3 is built from 16 residues. Germline CDR1 reads LNHNV; CDR2 reads YYDKDF (reference sequence). The data stem from a study of blood T cell repertoires in COVID-19. Study-wide context: The United States, Italy and Spain provided the acute and convalescent COVID-19 samples.

Per the original data handling: Scientists estimated how many nucleated cells there were by amplifying reference gene primers. The protocol was immunoSEQ multiplex PCR, while the TCRdb copy is restricted to in-frame clones and leaves out a portion. V and J calls and clone size are copied from that table; D and trimming were computed from the DNA. The sample holds about 220,000 clones; roughly four fifths are singletons and the top ten take about 4.6%. The study recruited people aged about 18 to 90 years across around 23 US areas. Within 2 weeks before study entry, exposed participants met a COVID-19 case.

The sample was PBMCs or T cells enriched from blood (not recorded which). This rearrangement joins TRBV15 to TRBJ2-3; 8 bases agree with TRBD2. The receptor was isolated from a woman between 50 and 59 years old who had been exposed to COVID-19. In nucleotides, the CDR3 is TGTGCCACCAGCAGAGGCCCGGGGGGGCGTTCCGATACGCAGTATTTT. Its translation is CATSRGPGGRSDTQYF. The full variable domain, its missing parts supplied by reference TRBV15 and TRBJ2-3, is DAMVIQNPRYQVTQFGKPVTLSCSQTLNHNVMYWYQQKSSQAPKLLFHYYDKDFNNEADTPDNFQSRRPNTSFCFLDIRSPGLGDTAMYLCATSRGPGGRSDTQYFGPGTRLTVL.